This T cell receptor beta chain was sequenced in a study of T-cell reconstitution after alpha-beta-depleted transplantation in children. Unique molecular identifiers were used in preparing the TCRbeta library. One entry per CDR3 protein results from TCRdb running MiXCR on the PCR reads. The profile shows about 460,000 distinct CDR3 sequences, under 15% of them singletons. CDR1 and CDR2 from the germline V gene are DFQATT and SNEGSKA (reference sequence). V was trimmed by 0 bases and J by 8 bases, leaving 16 bases between them. The CDR3 sequence is 14 residues long. A few counts support this clonotype.

The V gene is TRBV20-1, the J gene TRBJ1-2; possible D gene TRBD1, 6 bases. Here the sequenced sample was PBMCs from the stem cell graft donor, taken from the stem cell graft. The sequence was obtained from a human donor who donated a stem cell graft to a child with combined immunodeficiency. CDR3 residues: CSARDVRDINGYTF. The CDR3 DNA reads TGCAGTGCTAGAGATGTGCGGGACATTAACGGCTACACCTTC.